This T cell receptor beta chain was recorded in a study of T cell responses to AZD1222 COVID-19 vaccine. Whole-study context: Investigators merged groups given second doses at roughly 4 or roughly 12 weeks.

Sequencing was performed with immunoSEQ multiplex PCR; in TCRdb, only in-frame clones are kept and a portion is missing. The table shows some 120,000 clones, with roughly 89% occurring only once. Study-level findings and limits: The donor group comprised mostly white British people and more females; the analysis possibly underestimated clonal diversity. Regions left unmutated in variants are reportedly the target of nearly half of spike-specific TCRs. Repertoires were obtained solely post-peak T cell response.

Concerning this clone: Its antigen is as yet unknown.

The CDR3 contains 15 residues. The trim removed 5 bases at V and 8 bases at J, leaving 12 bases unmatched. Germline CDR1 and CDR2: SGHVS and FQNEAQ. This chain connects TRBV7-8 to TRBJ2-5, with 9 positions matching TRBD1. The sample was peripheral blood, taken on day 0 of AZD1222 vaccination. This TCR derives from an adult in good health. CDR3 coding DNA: TGTGCCAGCAGCCCACAGGGGGCGGCTACTTTCACCCAGTACTTC. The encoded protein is CASSPQGAATFTQYF.